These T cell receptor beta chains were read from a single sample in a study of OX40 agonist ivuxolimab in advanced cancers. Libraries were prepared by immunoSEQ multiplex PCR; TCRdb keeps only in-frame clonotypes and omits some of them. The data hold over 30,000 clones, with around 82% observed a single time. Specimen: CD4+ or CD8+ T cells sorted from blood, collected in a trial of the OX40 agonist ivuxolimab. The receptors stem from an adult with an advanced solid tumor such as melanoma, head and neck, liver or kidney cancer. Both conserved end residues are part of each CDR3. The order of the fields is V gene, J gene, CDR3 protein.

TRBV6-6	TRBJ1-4	CASRRQGVSTNEKLFF
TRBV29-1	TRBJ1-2	CSVDRTLTMGYTF
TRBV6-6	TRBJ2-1	CASSNSGGSYNEQFF
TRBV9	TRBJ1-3	CASSGSTQGTGNTIYF
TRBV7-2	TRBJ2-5	CASSLVRQETQYF
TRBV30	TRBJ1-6	CAWKRDRENSPLHF
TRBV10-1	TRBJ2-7	CASSEIEGAYEQYF
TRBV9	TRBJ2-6	CASSVRGLGANVLTF
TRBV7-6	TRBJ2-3	CASSTNIGAMDTQYF
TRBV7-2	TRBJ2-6	CASSSPNSGANVLTF